Presented here are 25 T cell receptor beta chains from one specimen sequenced in a study of regulatory T cells in long-lasting Graves disease. Time point indicated: persistent/refractory GD, antithyroid drugs over 5 years with positive TRAb. From RNA extracted from PBMCs, the TCR library was made. Arm-PCR of CDR3 regions and iRepertoire HTBI primers were the basis on which TCR beta libraries were built. Using its own MiXCR run on the multiplex PCR reads, TCRdb lists one record per CDR3 protein. This sample has about 310,000 distinct CDR3 sequences, with 20% to 25% found just once. Sequencing used peripheral blood mononuclear cells (PBMCs), obtained when the disease was refractory, from a patient treated with antithyroid drugs. All receptors come from a female donor with Graves disease.

In this sample, this clonotype turned up many times. This rearrangement joins TRBV28 to TRBJ1-5; D is unclear. The germline V gene has CDR1 MDHEN and CDR2 SYDVKM. V lost 1 base and J 7 bases, leaving 14 bases between the germline ends. The CDR3 has 15 amino acids. The CDR3 DNA is TGTGCCAGCAGTTTATTGAGCTCTTCAAGGCAGCCCCAGCATTTT. Encoded protein: CASSLLSSSRQPQHF.

This sequence joins TRBV7-3 and TRBJ2-2, with D maybe TRBD2 (6 bases). V lost 2 bases, J lost 0 bases, and 10 bases lay in between. Germline lookup yields CDR1 SGHTA and CDR2 FQGTGA. There are 16 residues in the CDR3. CDR3 nucleotide sequence: TGTGCCAGCAGCTTACAGGGAGGCGCGAACACCGGGGAGCTGTTTTTT. The encoded protein is CASSLQGGANTGELFF.

In this sample, this clonotype turned up many times. The chain links TRBV12-3 or TRBV12-4 to TRBJ1-5; TRBD1 might be the D (5 bases). V gave up 1 base and J gave up 3 bases, with 10 bases separating them. This CDR3 region has 15 residues. The CDR3 nucleotides read TGTGCCAGCAGTTTAGGACAGACAGTCAATCAGCCCCAGCATTTT. As protein: CASSLGQTVNQPQHF.

This clonotype was seen more than once but under ten times. CDR3 in DNA: TGTGCCAGTAGTCTGGCGAATGCCAAAAACATTCAGTACTTC. Amino acids: CASSLANAKNIQYF. The chain uses TRBV19 and TRBJ2-4; D is unresolved. V was clipped by 5 bases and J by 1 base, with 9 bases between them. CDR1 is LNHDA, CDR2 SQIVND, per germline (reference sequence). The CDR3 runs 14 residues. Combining the CDR3 with reference TRBV19 and TRBJ2-4 gives the whole variable domain DGGITQSPKYLFRKEGQNVTLSCEQNLNHDAMYWYRQDPGQGLRLIYYSQIVNDFQKGDIAEGYSVSREKKESFPLTVTSAQKNPTAFYLCASSLANAKNIQYFGAGTRLSVL.

This clonotype was recorded at least ten times. DNA of the CDR3: TGTGCCAGCAGTGAGGGGGCGGGAGGGCCGCAGTACAACGAGCAGTACTTC. It codes for CASSEGAGGPQYNEQYF. The rearrangement links TRBV28 to TRBJ2-7, with 9 bases aligning to TRBD2. The CDR3 contains 17 residues. V dropped 5 bases and J dropped 5; count of bases not matched to a gene: 16. Germline CDR1 and CDR2: MDHEN and SYDVKM.

The chain is built from TRBV4-2 and TRBJ1-1; tentatively, D is TRBD1 (6 bases). Per germline, CDR1 LGHNA and CDR2 YNFKEQ. There are 19 residues in the CDR3. Between the trimmed V and J ends, which lost 0 bases and 3 bases, there was a span of 23 bases. CDR3 sequence reads: CASSQDPTPSPGEYTEAFF. The CDR3, as DNA: TGTGCCAGCAGCCAAGACCCGACACCGTCCCCAGGGGAATACACTGAAGCTTTCTTT.

This clonotype was seen only a few times. The rearrangement links TRBV7-6 to TRBJ2-7, with 11 bases that match TRBD2. Germline V lookup: CDR1 SGHVS, CDR2 FNYEAQ. The CDR3 totals 15 residues. V shed 2 bases and J 5 bases; nucleotides not matched to a gene: 5. The chain's CDR3 is CASSLRTSGRNEQYF. The CDR3 nucleotides read TGTGCCAGCAGCTTACGCACTAGCGGGAGAAACGAGCAGTACTTC.

The chain links TRBV11-2 to TRBJ2-5, with D uncertain. The CDR3 loop spans 13 amino acids. Germline lookup yields CDR1 SGHAT and CDR2 FQNNGV. V lost 0 bases and J lost 1, with 3 bases in between. DNA of the CDR3: TGTGCCAGCAGCTTAGATACCCAAGAGACCCAGTACTTC. Amino acids: CASSLDTQETQYF.

The chain has TRBV6-2 or TRBV6-3 and TRBJ2-5, with TRBD1 matching over 7 bases. The CDR3 contains 14 residues. Trimming took 3 bases from V and 5 from J; bases not matched to a gene: 6. Per germline, CDR1 MNHEY and CDR2 SVGEGT. This CDR3 reads CASSYQGVRETQYF. Written as DNA, the CDR3 is TGTGCCAGCAGTTATCAGGGGGTGAGGGAGACCCAGTACTTC.

Many counts were recorded for this clonotype. This chain joins TRBV9 and TRBJ2-5; D is perhaps TRBD1 or TRBD2 (5 bases each). There are 13 residues in the CDR3. Germline CDR1 is SGDLS and CDR2 is YYNGEE. Deletions cut 4 bases from V and 2 bases from J, with 9 bases between. The CDR3 protein is CASSPGTQETQYF. The CDR3 DNA sequence: TGTGCCAGCAGCCCCGGGACGCAAGAGACCCAGTACTTC. Using reference TRBV9 and TRBJ2-5 for the parts outside the CDR3, the full variable domain is DSGVTQTPKHLITATGQRVTLRCSPRSGDLSVYWYQQSLDQGLQFLIQYYNGEERAKGNILERFSAQQFPDLHSELNLSSLELGDSALYFCASSPGTQETQYFGPGTRLLVL.

Written as DNA, the CDR3 is TGTGCCAGCAGTATACGAAGGGAGCAGTTCTTC. It yields the protein CASSIRREQFF. The gene calls are TRBV28 and TRBJ2-1; unclear D gene. This CDR3 spans 11 amino acids. Trimming cost V 5 bases and J 10 bases, with 9 bases left between them. From germline, CDR1 is MDHEN and CDR2 SYDVKM.

This clonotype occurred once. This chain uses TRBV7-2 with TRBJ1-1; D is undetermined. V lost 5 bases and J lost 4, with 17 bases in between. Germline values: CDR1 SGHTA, CDR2 FQGNSA. The CDR3 runs 15 residues. The CDR3 here is CASSAPLDIATEAFF. DNA of the CDR3: TGTGCCAGCAGCGCGCCACTCGACATTGCCACTGAAGCTTTCTTT.

This clonotype was counted at least ten times. The gene calls are TRBV6-1 and TRBJ2-7, with 13 bases matching TRBD2. Germline V gene data show CDR1 as MNHNS and CDR2 as SASEGT. This CDR3 region has 16 residues. V lost 11 bases and J lost 2; bases outside the gene matches: 12. The CDR3 DNA is TGTGCCGGCTCCTTGGGGACTAGCGGGAACCCCTACGAGCAGTACTTC. Amino acid sequence: CAGSLGTSGNPYEQYF.

CDR3 sequence: CSASLWLAVADTQYF. Here the CDR3 DNA reads TGCAGTGCTAGTCTTTGGCTAGCTGTGGCAGATACGCAGTATTTT. This chain uses TRBV20-1 with TRBJ2-3; the D gene is possibly TRBD2 (5 bases). CDR1 and CDR2 from the germline V gene are DFQATT and SNEGSKA (reference sequence). V lost 3 bases and J 4 bases, leaving 17 bases between the germline ends. CDR3 length: 15 amino acids.

This clonotype was found many times. The genes are TRBV6-1 and TRBJ1-6, with 7 bases aligning to TRBD1. J gave up 10 bases and V 8 bases, and 5 bases lay outside the gene matches. Germline-derived CDR1 and CDR2 are MNHNS and SASEGT. There are 12 residues in the CDR3. The CDR3 DNA reads as TGTGCCAGCCGGGACAGCGGGTCACCCCTCCACTTT. Translating it yields CASRDSGSPLHF.

The chain recombines TRBV27 with TRBJ2-3; TRBD1 matches at 9 bases. The CDR3 runs 16 residues. V shed 2 bases, J shed 4 bases, and the junction held 7 bases outside the gene matches. Germline CDR1 reads MNHEY; CDR2 reads SMNVEV (reference sequence). The CDR3 DNA reads TGTGCCAGCAGTTTACAACCCGGACAGGGGTCAGATACGCAGTATTTT. Protein: CASSLQPGQGSDTQYF.

This clonotype was detected ten times or more. The chain carries TRBV3-1 and TRBJ2-5; 10 nucleotides agree with TRBD2. V lost 4 bases to trimming and J lost 2 bases; unmatched junction nucleotides: 4. Germline V gives CDR1 LGHDT, CDR2 YNNKEL (reference sequence). The length of the CDR3 is 15 residues. The CDR3 loop reads CASSPGLAIQETQYF. CDR3 sequence (DNA): TGTGCCAGCAGCCCGGGACTAGCGATACAAGAGACCCAGTACTTC.

This clonotype was counted between two and nine times. The V call is TRBV9, the J call TRBJ1-6; D might be TRBD1 (5 bases). This CDR3 is 15 amino acids long. Germline CDR1 SGDLS, CDR2 YYNGEE. Deletions cut 0 bases from V and 7 bases from J, with 11 bases between. CDR3 residues: CASSVEGLINSPLHF. The DNA for the CDR3 is TGTGCCAGCAGCGTAGAGGGACTGATCAATTCACCCCTCCACTTT. Variable domain in full (rest from reference TRBV9 and TRBJ1-6): DSGVTQTPKHLITATGQRVTLRCSPRSGDLSVYWYQQSLDQGLQFLIQYYNGEERAKGNILERFSAQQFPDLHSELNLSSLELGDSALYFCASSVEGLINSPLHFGNGTRLTVT.

This chain links TRBV9 with TRBJ2-7, with TRBD2 as a possible D gene (6 bases). V shed 3 bases and J shed 1 base, with 14 bases lying between them. Per the germline V gene, CDR1 is SGDLS and CDR2 is YYNGEE. This CDR3 is built from 15 residues. The CDR3 loop is CASSADLGTSYEQYF. The DNA for the CDR3 is TGTGCCAGCAGCGCAGACCTAGGGACTTCCTACGAGCAGTACTTC.

This clonotype was picked up many times. One junction end does not reproduce the germline sequence, and a read error may be involved. The rearrangement uses TRBV2 and TRBJ2-7; a weak D match, TRBD1 (6 bases). This CDR3 has 11 amino acids. The V gene's germline CDR1 is SNHLY and CDR2 FYNNEI. The CDR3 loop is CASSDFMDSGF. CDR3 bases: TGTGCCAGCAGTGATTTTATGGACAGCGGCTTC.

This clonotype is classed as medium-sized (0.01 to 0.1%). The chain recombines TRBV12-3 or TRBV12-4 with TRBJ1-4; D remains ambiguous. The ends were cut back, 3 bases at V and 8 bases at J, with 13 bases in the middle. The CDR3 contains 14 residues. The CDR3 DNA is TGTGCCAGCAGTTTGGTATCGGATTCCGAAAAACTGTTTTTT. This codes for CASSLVSDSEKLFF.

Turning to this clonotype: A much larger clone lies one base from this, so it may be a read error. A read error is likely, as this CDR3 ends without the conserved phenylalanine or tryptophan. This CDR3 is CASSHSVNEQYL. The CDR3 DNA reads TGTGCCAGCAGTCATAGCGTTAACGAGCAGTACCTC. This chain links TRBV7-9 with TRBJ2-7; maybe TRBD2 (5 bases). The CDR3 has 12 amino acids. The V end lost 6 bases, the J end lost 5 bases, and 11 bases lay between the germline ends. Per germline, CDR1 SEHNR and CDR2 FQNEAQ (reference sequence).

The rearrangement uses TRBV6-5 and TRBJ2-2; 7 positions match TRBD2. CDR1 and CDR2 (germline): MNHEY, SVGAGI. J lost 8 bases, V lost 2 bases, and 11 bases had no gene match. The CDR3 runs to 16 residues. This chain's CDR3 is CASSYLRGLPGGELFF. In nucleotides, the CDR3 is TGTGCCAGCAGTTACCTGCGGGGACTACCTGGGGGGGAGCTGTTTTTT.

This clonotype appeared a few times. The CDR3 reads CASSSPDRTGGYTF. In DNA, the CDR3 is TGTGCCAGCAGTTCCCCGGATCGGACTGGCGGCTACACCTTC. The chain recombines TRBV6-5 with TRBJ1-2; D call uncertain. V shed 4 bases and J shed 8 bases, with 17 bases lying between them. In germline, CDR1 is MNHEY, CDR2 SVGAGI. The CDR3 is made up of 14 amino acids.

The V gene is TRBV3-1, the J gene TRBJ2-3; perhaps TRBD1 as D (6 bases). The germline V gene has CDR1 LGHDT and CDR2 YNNKEL (reference sequence). V shed 6 bases and J shed 1 base, with 8 bases lying between them. The CDR3 has 13 residues. CDR3 nucleotide sequence: TGTGCCAGCAGTCGACAGGGCACAGATACGCAGTATTTT. Translated: CASSRQGTDTQYF.